The clone carrying this T cell receptor beta chain was observed many times. Antigen unknown. The data belong to a study of regulatory T cells in long-lasting Graves disease. J lost 8 bases, V lost 10 bases, and 4 bases had no gene match. Germline CDR1 and CDR2: ENHRY and SYGVKD. CDR3 length equals 11 residues. Building of the TCR beta libraries involved iRepertoire HTBI primers and Arm-PCR of CDR3 regions. One entry per CDR3 protein results from TCRdb running MiXCR on the multiplex PCR reads. The data hold almost 350,000 distinct CDR3 sequences, with 15% to 20% observed a single time. Time point defined: persistent/refractory GD, antithyroid drugs over 5 years with positive TRAb. The TCR library was made from RNA that had been extracted from PBMCs in TRIzol. The study, taken as a whole, reports: Public clonotype sharing was higher in persistent than newly diagnosed patients. Among samples with persistent disease, TRBV28, TRBJ1-2 and TRBJ2-5 were favored.

The sequence came from a female donor with Graves disease. The specimen comprised peripheral blood mononuclear cells (PBMCs), sampled when the disease was refractory, from a patient treated with antithyroid drugs. The chain has TRBV10-3 and TRBJ1-2; 10 nucleotides align to TRBD1. The CDR3 bases are TGTGCCACCGGACAGGGGGACGGCTACACCTTC. Its protein product is CATGQGDGYTF.